What follows are 8 T cell receptor beta chains derived from one specimen sequenced in a study of control samples from healthy donors and cancer patients. Generated by immunoSEQ multiplex PCR, the TCRdb table keeps only in-frame clones and is missing some. The sample has fewer than 95,000 clones, more than 70% seen once; the top ten hold about 2.1%. Material: blood. These receptors were taken from a middle-aged woman in good health.

The chain employs TRBV30 and TRBJ1-5, with 8 bases that match TRBD1. This CDR3 contains 15 residues. CDR1 and CDR2 (germline): GTSNPN, SVGIG (reference sequence). V lost 2 bases and J lost 7; bases outside the gene matches: 10. The CDR3, as DNA: TGTGCCTGGAGTCCCGGACAGGGTTCTTACCAGCCCCAGCATTTT. Encoded protein: CAWSPGQGSYQPQHF.

The rearrangement uses TRBV5-1 and TRBJ1-4, with 8 bases aligning to TRBD1. With V trimmed by 0 bases and J by 8 bases, 9 bases remained unmatched. The germline gives CDR1 SGHRS, CDR2 YFSETQ. The CDR3 totals 16 residues. The CDR3: CASSLVFGTGGEKLFF. Here the CDR3 DNA reads TGCGCCAGCAGCTTGGTTTTCGGGACAGGCGGAGAAAAACTGTTTTTT.

CDR3 loop: CATTPPVTTDTQYF. The CDR3 DNA reads TGTGCCACCACCCCCCCCGTGACCACAGATACGCAGTATTTT. The rearrangement joins TRBV18 to TRBJ2-3; no clear D gene. The V gene's germline CDR1 is KGHSH and CDR2 LQKENI. The CDR3 is 14 residues long. The ends were cut back, 10 bases at V and 2 bases at J, with 16 bases in the middle.

The chain couples TRBV4-1 to TRBJ1-1, with 9 nucleotides matching TRBD1. In germline, CDR1 is MGHRA, CDR2 YSYEKL. J gave up 13 bases and V 4 bases, and 10 bases lay outside the gene matches. This CDR3 is 13 amino acids long. This CDR3 reads CASSPTGGFPGFF. The CDR3 DNA reads as TGCGCCAGCAGCCCCACAGGGGGCTTCCCCGGTTTCTTT.

The chain joins TRBV29-1 to TRBJ2-3, with 11 positions matching TRBD2. The V gene end was trimmed by 6 bases and the J gene end by 5 bases; junction bases not matched to a gene: 7. Looked up from germline, CDR1 is SQVTM and CDR2 is ANQGSEA. The CDR3 is made up of 14 amino acids. The chain's CDR3 is CSVDSGGAVDTQYF. In nucleotides, the CDR3 is TGCAGCGTGGATAGCGGGGGGGCCGTAGATACGCAGTATTTT.

This clone was counted between two and nine times. This chain joins TRBV5-6 and TRBJ2-7; D unresolved. This CDR3 region has 15 residues. The V and J ends lost 4 bases and 2 bases respectively, with 16 bases between them. CDR1 and CDR2 (germline): SGHDT, YYEEEE. CDR3 in DNA: TGTGCCAGCAGCCCTCCTTACGGCGGCACCTACGAGCAGTACTTC. Protein sequence: CASSPPYGGTYEQYF.

The CDR3 nucleotides read TGTGCCAGCAGCCAAGGCATGGGGTGGGCTTTCTTT. Its translation: CASSQGMGWAFF. The V call is TRBV14, the J call TRBJ1-1; D gene uncertain. Per germline, CDR1 SGHDN and CDR2 FVKESK. V was cut by 1 base and J by 11 bases, with 11 bases left in between. CDR3 size: 12 residues.

This sequence joins TRBV25-1 and TRBJ2-7, with unresolved D. The CDR3 length is 13 residues. Germline V gene sequence: CDR1 MGHDK, CDR2 SYGVNS. V was pared by 5 bases and J by 0 bases, with 8 bases between. The CDR3 DNA follows: TGTGCCAGCAGTTTCCTCTTCTCCTACGAGCAGTACTTC. This codes for CASSFLFSYEQYF.